The 25 T cell receptor beta chains given below trace back to one sample, sequenced in a study of cytomegalovirus exposure and HLA in healthy donors. PCR employed 60 Vbeta and 13 Jbeta primers. Data came from immunoSEQ multiplex PCR; TCRdb stores just in-frame clones and leaves some out. The repertoire has 110,000 or so clones, around 77% of them found once; the top ten carry around 16%. The sequenced sample consisted of PBMCs. The receptors come from a man aged 50-60 years in good health and CMV-seropositive.

The chain carries TRBV10-3 and TRBJ2-3; TRBD2 agrees at 11 bases. This CDR3 has 16 amino acids. Per germline, CDR1 ENHRY and CDR2 SYGVKD. Trimming took 1 base from V and 0 from J; bases not matched to a gene: 0. The chain's CDR3 is CAISEWTSGSTDTQYF. The CDR3 DNA follows: TGTGCCATCAGTGAGTGGACTAGCGGGAGCACAGATACGCAGTATTTT.

In its sample, this clone was seen a few times. The genes are TRBV13 and TRBJ2-7, with 11 nucleotides matching TRBD1. CDR3 length: 14 residues. Trimming took 4 bases from V and 5 from J; bases not matched to a gene: 4. Germline V lookup: CDR1 PRHDT, CDR2 FYEKMQ (reference sequence). CDR3: CASSYGTGGDEQYF. CDR3 nucleotide sequence: TGTGCCAGCAGCTATGGGACAGGGGGAGACGAGCAGTACTTC.

This clone occurred a few times. V usage is TRBV28 and J usage is TRBJ2-7; 9 bases align to TRBD2. V was clipped by 4 bases and J by 8 bases; unmatched bases: 6. CDR3 length: 13 amino acids. Germline V gene data show CDR1 as MDHEN and CDR2 as SYDVKM. The CDR3 is CASSSGGRAQQYF. CDR3 in DNA: TGTGCCAGCAGTTCGGGCGGGAGGGCCCAGCAGTACTTC.

The chain combines TRBV9 with TRBJ1-2; D remains unclear. In germline, CDR1 is SGDLS, CDR2 YYNGEE. The CDR3 totals 16 residues. Trimming took off 5 bases at V and 3 bases at J, with 20 bases between the two ends. The chain's CDR3 is CASSDPGGTVYYGYTF. In DNA form, the CDR3 reads TGTGCCAGCAGTGACCCGGGTGGCACCGTTTACTATGGCTACACCTTC.

This chain connects TRBV7-9 to TRBJ2-7, with 7 bases lining up with TRBD1. This CDR3 spans 12 amino acids. CDR1 SEHNR and CDR2 FQNEAQ come from the germline V gene (reference sequence). With V trimmed by 8 bases and J by 1 base, 2 bases remained unmatched. The CDR3 reads CASRTGSYEQYF. The CDR3 DNA follows: TGTGCCAGCCGGACAGGTTCCTACGAGCAGTACTTC.

The chain has TRBV14 and TRBJ2-7; D possibly corresponds to TRBD2 (5 bases). Trimming shortened V by 4 bases and J by 6 bases, and 16 bases separated the two germline ends. CDR1 and CDR2 (germline): SGHDN, FVKESK. CDR3 length: 14 residues. Here the CDR3 reads CASSRGGRAGEQYF. CDR3 nucleotides: TGTGCCAGCAGCCGGGGTGGTCGTGCGGGCGAGCAGTACTTC.

V is TRBV9 and J is TRBJ2-3, with 13 nucleotides matching TRBD2. The V and J ends lost 4 bases and 6 bases, in that order; junction bases with no gene match: 5. CDR1 is SGDLS, CDR2 YYNGEE, per germline. The CDR3 has 15 amino acids. The CDR3 region is CASSPPGLAGDTQYF. In DNA form, the CDR3 reads TGTGCCAGCAGCCCGCCGGGACTAGCGGGGGATACGCAGTATTTT. The entire variable domain, with the rest obtained from reference TRBV9 and TRBJ2-3, is as follows: DSGVTQTPKHLITATGQRVTLRCSPRSGDLSVYWYQQSLDQGLQFLIQYYNGEERAKGNILERFSAQQFPDLHSELNLSSLELGDSALYFCASSPPGLAGDTQYFGPGTRLTVL.

The chain links TRBV10-3 to TRBJ1-1; D not resolved. The CDR3 runs to 12 residues. V lost 11 bases, J lost 4 bases, and 14 bases lay in between. Germline loops: CDR1 ENHRY, CDR2 SYGVKD. The CDR3 loop reads CAVGYSGTEAFF. The CDR3 coding sequence is TGTGCCGTAGGATACTCGGGCACTGAAGCTTTCTTT.

The J gene is TRBJ2-5, the V gene TRBV5-6; D might be TRBD2 (6 bases). The germline CDR1 and CDR2 sequences are SGHDT and YYEEEE. Trimming stripped 3 bases from V and 3 bases from J, with 18 bases between. This CDR3 spans 16 amino acids. CDR3 protein: CASSSLPGEGKETQYF. CDR3 in DNA: TGTGCCAGCAGCTCTCTACCGGGGGAAGGCAAAGAGACCCAGTACTTC.

This sequence joins TRBV11-2 and TRBJ2-5, with a possible D match to TRBD2 (5 bases). The V end was cut by 4 bases, the J end by 5 bases, with 14 bases between. Germline loops: CDR1 SGHAT, CDR2 FQNNGV. The CDR3 has 14 amino acids. The CDR3 DNA reads as TGTGCCAGCAGCTCAATGACTATCGGCGAGACCCAGTACTTC. It is translated as CASSSMTIGETQYF.

The chain has TRBV19 and TRBJ2-3; 13 nucleotides match TRBD2. The CDR3 has 15 amino acids. Per the germline V gene, CDR1 is LNHDA and CDR2 is SQIVND (reference sequence). V trimming: 11 bases; J trimming: 1 base; junction bases outside the gene matches: 6. The DNA of the CDR3 is TGTGCCTGTTCCGGGACTAGCGGGGGCACAGATACGCAGTATTTT. Its protein is CACSGTSGGTDTQYF.

This clone was detected a few times. J is TRBJ2-7 and V is TRBV4-2; the match to TRBD2 covers 8 bases. This CDR3 comprises 14 residues. Germline V gene sequence: CDR1 LGHNA, CDR2 YNFKEQ. With 2 bases clipped from V and 5 bases from J, the junction kept 5 bases outside the gene matches. CDR3 DNA sequence: TGTGCCAGCAGCCAAAATAGCGGGACCCACGAGCAGTACTTC. Translating gives CASSQNSGTHEQYF.

Points on this clone: Within the sample, other DNA sequences also encode this same CDR3. This chain joins TRBV28 and TRBJ2-7; D not resolved. The V end lost 8 bases, the J end lost 4 bases, and 9 bases lay between the germline ends. Germline CDR1 is MDHEN and CDR2 is SYDVKM. The CDR3 contains 11 residues. CDR3 sequence: CASSFYYEQYF. The CDR3, as DNA: TGTGCCAGCTCATTCTATTACGAGCAGTACTTC.

V usage is TRBV6-6 and J usage is TRBJ1-5, with D perhaps matching TRBD1 (5 bases). Trimming left V 6 bases short and J 0 bases short, with 15 bases between. The CDR3 length is 16 residues. Germline CDR1 and CDR2: MNHNY and SVGAGI (reference sequence). For the CDR3, the DNA is TGTGCCAGCAGCCAGAGAACAGGCTATAGCAATCAGCCCCAGCATTTT. Translating gives CASSQRTGYSNQPQHF.

V is TRBV28 and J is TRBJ2-7, with 14 bases that match TRBD2. The trim removed 9 bases at V and 4 bases at J, leaving 2 bases unmatched. Germline V gene data show CDR1 as MDHEN and CDR2 as SYDVKM. This CDR3 is built from 13 residues. This CDR3 reads CASRLAGGYEQYF. The CDR3 DNA reads as TGTGCCAGTCGACTAGCGGGAGGGTACGAGCAGTACTTC.

J is TRBJ2-3 and V is TRBV5-1; TRBD1 aligns across 9 bases. V lost 3 bases, J lost 5 bases, and 4 bases stayed unmatched. The CDR3 loop spans 14 amino acids. Germline CDR1 and CDR2: SGHRS and YFSETQ. CDR3 nucleotides: TGCGCCAGCAGCTCGGACAGGGGTGGAGATACGCAGTATTTT. It yields the protein CASSSDRGGDTQYF.

The chain uses TRBV5-4 and TRBJ2-5; D is perhaps TRBD2 (6 bases). There are 14 residues in the CDR3. Trimming left V 0 bases short and J 4 bases short, with 10 bases between. Per germline, CDR1 SGHNT and CDR2 YYREEE (reference sequence). The CDR3 DNA is TGTGCCAGCAGCTTGGGCTTGGGGGGAGAGACCCAGTACTTC. It codes for CASSLGLGGETQYF.

The chain uses TRBV6-6 and TRBJ1-1; 8 nucleotides match TRBD1. The CDR3 has 14 residues. The germline gives CDR1 MNHNY, CDR2 SVGAGI (reference sequence). With V trimmed by 2 bases and J by 4 bases, 3 bases remained unmatched. Written as DNA, the CDR3 is TGTGCCAGCAGTTACGACAGGGGATCCACTGAAGCTTTCTTT. This sequence encodes CASSYDRGSTEAFF.

The chain couples TRBV2 to TRBJ2-1, with a possible D match to TRBD2 (5 bases). The CDR3 spans 13 residues. Germline CDR1 reads SNHLY; CDR2 reads FYNNEI. Trimming removed 6 bases at V and 4 bases at J, with 10 bases between. CDR3 sequence (DNA): TGTGCCAGCAGACGGGGTACTTACAATGAGCAGTTCTTC. It codes for CASRRGTYNEQFF.

The chain uses TRBV4-1 and TRBJ2-3; 10 nucleotides match TRBD2. The trim removed 3 bases at V and 4 bases at J, leaving 16 bases unmatched. Germline V gene lookup returns CDR1 MGHRA and CDR2 YSYEKL. The CDR3 is 19 residues long. CDR3 region: CASSHTITGTSDGSDTQYF. In DNA form, the CDR3 reads TGCGCCAGCAGCCACACAATAACCGGGACTAGCGATGGTTCAGATACGCAGTATTTT.

J is TRBJ1-1 and V is TRBV5-5; tentatively, D is TRBD1 (6 bases). The germline V and J ends were trimmed by 1 base and 3 bases, with 10 bases remaining between them. Looked up from germline, CDR1 is SGHKS and CDR2 is YYEKEE (reference sequence). This CDR3 comprises 14 residues. The CDR3 DNA is TGTGCCAGCAGCTTGATAGGGGGGGACACTGAAGCTTTCTTT. Translated: CASSLIGGDTEAFF.

The chain is built from TRBV5-1 and TRBJ1-4; 8 bases align to TRBD1. V gave up 3 bases and J gave up 0 bases; unmatched junction bases: 10. The CDR3 spans 18 residues. Germline-derived CDR1 and CDR2 are SGHRS and YFSETQ. The CDR3 DNA reads as TGCGCCAGCAGCTGGGGGGGACAGGCGATTGCAACTAATGAAAAACTGTTTTTT. As protein: CASSWGGQAIATNEKLFF.

The chain is built from TRBV19 and TRBJ1-6, with D hard to call. The CDR3 covers 17 residues. Germline V lookup: CDR1 LNHDA, CDR2 SQIVND (reference sequence). V dropped 5 bases and J dropped 0 bases, with 14 bases sitting between them. CDR3 nucleotides: TGTGCCAGTAGTGCCATCTCGGGGAGCTCCTATAATTCACCCCTCCACTTT. Translated, it gives CASSAISGSSYNSPLHF.

Only one count was recorded for this clone. The V gene is TRBV4-3, the J gene TRBJ2-1, with TRBD1 as a possible D gene (6 bases). Trimming took off 2 bases at V and 12 bases at J, with 14 bases between the two ends. The germline V gene has CDR1 LGHNA and CDR2 YSLEER. This CDR3 comprises 13 residues. In DNA form, the CDR3 reads TGCGCCAGCAGCCAAAATCCCAGGGGCTTGCAGTTCTTC. This sequence encodes CASSQNPRGLQFF.

The rearrangement links TRBV11-3 to TRBJ1-5, with TRBD1 matching over 7 bases. CDR1 SGHNT and CDR2 YENEEA come from the germline V gene. V was clipped by 0 bases and J by 0 bases; unmatched bases: 5. The CDR3 extends over 17 amino acids. The CDR3, as DNA: TGTGCCAGCAGCTTAGACCACAGGGGCAGTAGCAATCAGCCCCAGCATTTT. It encodes CASSLDHRGSSNQPQHF.